Here is one T cell receptor (beta chain) with its context. The antigen is undetermined. The data stem from a study of monozygotic twins with inflammatory bowel disease. Study observations and caveats: On the inverse Simpson index, IBD patients scored lower for TCRbeta diversity than healthy co-twins.

Each sample had eight separate cDNA synthesis reactions. Added by template switching were UMIs that each held a 6-nucleotide sample barcode. TCRdb reprocessed the 5' RACE reads and reports one entry per CDR3 protein, with no DNA. The data include approximately 160,000 distinct CDR3 sequences; the top ten clones carry approximately 7%. Germline CDR1 is SGHNT and CDR2 is YYREEE (reference sequence). This CDR3 comprises 14 residues. The sequenced sample consisted of blood. The V gene is TRBV5-4, the J gene TRBJ2-5; TCRdb selects TRBD2, and the lack of DNA leaves this call unchecked. The origin of this receptor is a human donor with ulcerative colitis or Crohn's disease, or a healthy co-twin of an affected twin (not recorded which). CDR3 sequence: CASSPRGPPETQYF.